This TCR beta chain was sequenced in a study of shared clonotypes between healthy human individuals. Study-wide results and limits: Sequencing depth was expected to influence donor clonotype sharing.

Comment on this clone: Its antigen remains unknown.

Profiling relied on immunoSEQ multiplex PCR, and the TCRdb table lists in-frame clones only, not all of them. The table has 1.6 million or so clones, approximately 98.5% seen once; the top ten hold under 0.45%. Sequenced material: naive CD4+ T cells sorted from blood. The subset denotes: CD45RA+ positively selected. The TCR comes from a man between 25 and 39 years old in good health.

The chain's CDR3 is CVSGTSYGYTF. The CDR3 DNA follows: TGTGTCTCCGGGACGTCGTATGGCTACACCTTC. V and J are TRBV28 and TRBJ1-2; the D gene is possibly TRBD1 (5 bases). The CDR3 length is 11 residues. The germline V gene encodes CDR1 MDHEN and CDR2 SYDVKM.